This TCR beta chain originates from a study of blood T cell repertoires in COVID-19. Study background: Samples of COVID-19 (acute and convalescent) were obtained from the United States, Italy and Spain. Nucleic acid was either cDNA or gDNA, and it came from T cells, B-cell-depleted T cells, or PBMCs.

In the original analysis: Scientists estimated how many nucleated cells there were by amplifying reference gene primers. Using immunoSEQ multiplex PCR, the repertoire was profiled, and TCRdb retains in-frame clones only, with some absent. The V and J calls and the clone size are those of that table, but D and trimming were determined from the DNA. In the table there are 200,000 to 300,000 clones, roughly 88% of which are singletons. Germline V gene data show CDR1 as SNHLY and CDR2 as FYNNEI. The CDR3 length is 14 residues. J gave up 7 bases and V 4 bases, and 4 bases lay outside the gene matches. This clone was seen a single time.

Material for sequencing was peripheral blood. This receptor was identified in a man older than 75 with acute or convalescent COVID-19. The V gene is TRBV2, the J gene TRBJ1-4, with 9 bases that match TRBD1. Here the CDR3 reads CASSATGGGEKLFF. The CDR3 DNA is TGTGCCAGCAGTGCTACAGGGGGCGGTGAAAAACTGTTTTTT.